The 21 T cell receptor beta chains given below trace back to one sample, sequenced in a study of T cells in Graves' hyperthyroidism and ophthalmopathy. From RNA transcripts, TCR beta CDR3 regions were amplified. With the HTBI primer set, the TCR CDR3 went through a first round of RT-PCR. TCRdb reprocessed the multiplex PCR reads via MiXCR and lists one record per CDR3 protein. The repertoire holds around 440,000 distinct CDR3 sequences, about 15% seen once, with around 14% in the top ten. The sequenced material came from blood. These receptors came from a woman aged 18-29 years with Graves' hyperthyroidism.

This clonotype was recorded many times. V usage is TRBV4-3 and J usage is TRBJ1-1; the D gene is possibly TRBD1 (5 bases). This CDR3 contains 15 residues. Trimming stripped 1 base from V and 3 bases from J, with 12 bases between. Germline-derived CDR1 and CDR2 are LGHNA and YSLEER. The CDR3 here is CASSQGQGAHTEAFF. DNA for the CDR3: TGCGCCAGCAGCCAAGGTCAGGGAGCCCACACTGAAGCTTTCTTT.

The table lists this clonotype with many counts. V is TRBV5-6 and J is TRBJ2-7, with a tentative D call TRBD1 (5 bases). This CDR3 comprises 14 residues. The ends were cut back, 1 base at V and 2 bases at J, with 10 bases in the middle. Germline CDR1 is SGHDT and CDR2 is YYEEEE. The CDR3 protein is CASSLKGLTYEQYF. As DNA, the CDR3 is TGTGCCAGCAGCTTGAAGGGGTTGACCTACGAGCAGTACTTC.

This clonotype was counted ten times or more. V and J are TRBV18 and TRBJ1-4, with 8 bases identical to TRBD1. The CDR3 is 15 amino acids. The V gene's germline CDR1 is KGHSH and CDR2 LQKENI. J was trimmed by 8 bases and V by 3 bases; bases with no gene match: 8. The CDR3, as DNA: TGTGCCAGCTCACCCACCCTAACAGGGGGAGAAAAACTGTTTTTT. Translated, it gives CASSPTLTGGEKLFF.

This clonotype came up a few times. J is TRBJ2-1 and V is TRBV7-9; possible D gene TRBD1, 6 bases. This CDR3 contains 13 residues. Per germline, CDR1 SEHNR and CDR2 FQNEAQ (reference sequence). The V end was cut by 1 base, the J end by 6 bases, with 7 bases between. CDR3 in DNA: TGTGCCAGCAGCTTAGAACAGGGCAATGAGCAGTTCTTC. Translated, it gives CASSLEQGNEQFF.

This clonotype was recorded at least ten times. The rearrangement links TRBV7-8 to TRBJ2-5; D is possibly TRBD1 (6 bases). Trimming removed 3 bases at V and 5 bases at J, with 16 bases between. CDR1 and CDR2 (germline): SGHVS, FQNEAQ. This CDR3 has 15 amino acids. CDR3 nucleotide sequence: TGTGCCAGCAGCTTCTTGACAGGCGGTGTCGAGACCCAGTACTTC. Translation gives CASSFLTGGVETQYF. The full variable domain, completed using reference TRBV7-8 and TRBJ2-5, is GAGVSQSPRYKVAKRGQDVALRCDPISGHVSLFWYQQALGQGPEFLTYFQNEAQLDKSGLPSDRFFAERPEGSVSTLKIQRTQQEDSAVYLCASSFLTGGVETQYFGPGTRLLVL.

The genes are TRBV20-1 and TRBJ1-2; D uncertain. Germline assignment: CDR1 DFQATT and CDR2 SNEGSKA (reference sequence). V lost 6 bases, J lost 3 bases, and 17 bases lay in between. The CDR3 totals 14 residues. The CDR3 spells CSAIILDRYYGYTF. DNA for the CDR3: TGCAGTGCCATCATCCTGGACCGGTACTATGGCTACACCTTC.

In regard to this clonotype: A read error may explain this, as a much larger clone is one base away. V is TRBV2 and J is TRBJ1-4; D not resolved. CDR3 length: 10 amino acids. Looked up from germline, CDR1 is SNHLY and CDR2 is FYNNEI. CDR3 DNA sequence: TGTGCCTGCAGTGATGAAAAACTGTTTTTT. Translated: CACSDEKLFF.

The rearrangement uses TRBV3-1 and TRBJ2-3; D unresolved. V was cut by 6 bases and J by 1 base, with 8 bases left in between. The CDR3 sequence is 13 residues long. Germline values: CDR1 LGHDT, CDR2 YNNKEL (reference sequence). The chain's CDR3 is CASRHPRTDTQYF. The CDR3 DNA reads TGTGCCAGCAGGCATCCTCGCACAGATACGCAGTATTTT.

V usage is TRBV20-1 and J usage is TRBJ1-1; D not certain. With 3 bases removed from V and 1 base from J, the gap between germline ends came to 12 bases. The germline V gene encodes CDR1 DFQATT and CDR2 SNEGSKA (reference sequence). CDR3 size: 14 residues. This CDR3 reads CSASSRVSNTEAFF. In nucleotides, the CDR3 is TGCAGTGCTAGTTCCCGGGTCTCGAACACTGAAGCTTTCTTT.

This clonotype was picked up many times. The J gene is TRBJ2-3, the V gene TRBV12-3 or TRBV12-4; no firm D call. Between the trimmed V and J ends, which lost 4 bases and 3 bases, there was a span of 17 bases. This CDR3 region has 16 residues. CDR3 region: CASSSYLERKTDTQYF. CDR3 sequence (DNA): TGTGCCAGCAGTTCCTATCTAGAACGCAAAACAGATACGCAGTATTTT.

The rearrangement joins TRBV6-2 or TRBV6-3 to TRBJ1-2, with D possibly matching TRBD1 (6 bases). V was trimmed by 6 bases and J by 2 bases, leaving 16 bases between them. The CDR3 covers 15 residues. Germline V gene data show CDR1 as MNHEY and CDR2 as SVGEGT. CDR3 loop: CASRNSGGQNYGYTF. The CDR3 nucleotides are TGTGCCAGCAGAAATAGTGGAGGACAGAACTATGGCTACACCTTC.

This clonotype was seen only a few times. V gene TRBV5-1 combines with J gene TRBJ2-5, with 10 bases lining up with TRBD2. This CDR3 has 17 residues. J lost 4 bases, V lost 0 bases, and 9 bases had no gene match. Germline assignment: CDR1 SGHRS and CDR2 YFSETQ. CDR3 nucleotides: TGCGCCAGCAGCTTGGGAGAGAAGCGGGAGGGTAGAGAGACCCAGTACTTC. The encoded protein is CASSLGEKREGRETQYF.

This clonotype came up many times. V and J are TRBV20-1 and TRBJ2-2; D remains unclear. Germline CDR1 is DFQATT and CDR2 is SNEGSKA (reference sequence). V lost 0 bases to trimming and J lost 3 bases, with 17 bases between them. This CDR3 has 17 amino acids. This chain's CDR3 is CSARDDLAKDYTGELFF. The CDR3 nucleotides read TGCAGTGCTAGAGATGACCTGGCCAAAGACTACACCGGGGAGCTGTTTTTT.

This clonotype came up a few times. This chain joins TRBV5-6 and TRBJ1-5; D is ambiguous. Trimming cost V 2 bases and J 6 bases, with 18 bases left between them. Germline V lookup: CDR1 SGHDT, CDR2 YYEEEE. The CDR3 is made up of 16 amino acids. The CDR3 loop is CASSFWAGVRGQPQHF. The CDR3, as DNA: TGTGCCAGCAGCTTTTGGGCAGGCGTGCGAGGTCAGCCCCAGCATTTT.

This clonotype was detected only a few times. J is TRBJ1-2 and V is TRBV4-3; maybe TRBD1 (6 bases). The CDR3 runs to 15 residues. Germline values: CDR1 LGHNA, CDR2 YSLEER. Trimming shortened V by 4 bases and J by 4 bases, and 16 bases separated the two germline ends. The CDR3 region is CASSPTTGNGYGYTF. The CDR3 DNA sequence: TGCGCCAGCAGCCCGACCACAGGGAATGGCTATGGCTACACCTTC.

In the case of this clonotype: This clone may be a read error of a much larger clone one base away. The chain has TRBV20-1 and TRBJ1-1, with 7 nucleotides matching TRBD1. This CDR3 contains 13 residues. V gave up 7 bases and J gave up 0 bases; unmatched junction bases: 5. Germline lookup yields CDR1 DFQATT and CDR2 SNEGSKA (reference sequence). DNA for the CDR3: TGCAGTGGACCCGGGACAGTGAACACTGAAGCTTTCTTT. Protein: CSGPGTVNTEAFF.

The chain joins TRBV9 to TRBJ1-2, with D tentatively TRBD1 (6 bases). The germline gives CDR1 SGDLS, CDR2 YYNGEE. The CDR3 has 13 residues. V was trimmed by 1 base and J by 2 bases, leaving 6 bases between them. The CDR3 region is CASSVQGNYGYTF. In DNA form, the CDR3 reads TGTGCCAGCAGCGTACAGGGGAACTATGGCTACACCTTC.

This clonotype showed up just a few times. Being one base from a much bigger clone, this may be a read error. The chain recombines TRBV2 with TRBJ2-1; 8 bases are shared with TRBD2. The CDR3 runs to 16 residues. Germline CDR1 reads SNHLY; CDR2 reads FYNNEI. CDR3: CASREKAGVSYNEQSF. DNA of the CDR3: TGTGCCAGCAGGGAGAAAGCGGGGGTTTCCTACAATGAGCAGTCCTTC.

This clonotype was seen repeatedly, ten times or more. The chain combines TRBV20-1 with TRBJ2-5; possible D gene TRBD2, 6 bases. CDR1 and CDR2 from the germline V gene are DFQATT and SNEGSKA (reference sequence). The CDR3 runs to 15 residues. The germline V and J ends were trimmed by 1 base and 7 bases, with 19 bases remaining between them. CDR3 sequence (DNA): TGCAGTGCTAGAGTGGTCGGGAGTAAGTCGGGGACCCAGTACTTC. Encoded protein: CSARVVGSKSGTQYF.

This clonotype came up a few times. This chain connects TRBV12-3 or TRBV12-4 to TRBJ2-2; 8 bases align to TRBD1. This CDR3 is built from 15 residues. J gave up 6 bases and V 8 bases, and 11 bases lay outside the gene matches. CDR3 in DNA: TGTGCCAGCCGTTATCAGGGGGCCGGAGCCGGGGAGCTGTTTTTT. It codes for CASRYQGAGAGELFF.

The genes are TRBV4-3 and TRBJ2-5, with D possibly TRBD2 on 7 matching bases. Trimming removed 1 base at V and 2 bases at J, with 17 bases between. The CDR3 consists of 17 residues. Germline CDR1 and CDR2: LGHNA and YSLEER. CDR3 in DNA: TGCGCCAGCAGCCAAGTATTTAGGAGGGGGGGGCAAGAGACCCAGTACTTC. It encodes CASSQVFRRGGQETQYF.